The entry that follows covers one T cell receptor beta chain sequence. This clonotype was recorded many times. Its cognate antigen has yet to be identified. Base quality data are lacking; no much larger clone is found one base away. The data derive from a study of CD8 T cells in ankylosing spondylitis (dated 2017 in TCRdb). About the study as a whole: The study set out to find disease-linked TCR variants by profiling T cell receptor beta repertoires in ankylosing spondylitis patients and healthy donors. The whole study cohort included roughly 110 healthy donors and 25 ankylosing spondylitis patients. Peripheral blood was sampled, and synovial fluid was also collected from ankylosing spondylitis patients. Beyond this particular receptor, the publication reports: A CD8+ phenotype was shown by the disease-linked clones, which were found at relatively low frequencies in peripheral blood. Some TCR beta motif variants had previously been reported in synovial fluid and blood of reactive arthritis patients, which suggested common disease-initiation mechanisms. The disease-linked clones were reported to be significantly enriched in matched synovial fluid samples from ankylosing spondylitis patients. Blood from ankylosing spondylitis patients appeared to be characterized by a TCR beta motif made up of several highly homologous amino acid variants.

Trimming at the junction amounts to 5 bases on V and 5 bases on J, and the germline ends lie 13 bases apart. Reading from cysteine to phenylalanine, the CDR3 counts 13 amino acids. Only the CDR3 region is kept as DNA, spanning 39 bases read in frame from base 1. For CDR1 and CDR2, the germline V gene lists SGHVS and FQNEAQ. Sequenced on an Illumina HiSeq 2500. TCR beta libraries were prepared by quantitative 5'-RACE with molecular barcodes. The authors' analysis ran thus. A new computational method based on a probabilistic model of VDJ rearrangement was used to identify disease-linked TCR variants. In TCRdb, the public reads were trimmed at Q25 with fastp and aligned with MiXCR, with productive beta chains retained. Each entry is one CDR3 protein sequence, shown with its most common DNA and genes. It is TCRdb's table, rather than the study itself, that gives the V and J calls and clone size. Counted in this sample were about 240,000 distinct CDR3 sequences; more than 20% of them appeared once. The ten largest clones capture roughly 0.6% of the sample.

This chain joins TRBV7-8 to TRBJ2-7; the D gene is possibly TRBD1 or TRBD2, each agreeing over 5 bases. The source is a male donor with ankylosing spondylitis or in good health (not recorded which). Material: blood, either unsorted or a sorted T cell fraction (not recorded which). CDR3 protein: CASSQGRMDEQYF. At the DNA level, the sequence is TGTGCCAGCAGCCAGGGACGGATGGACGAGCAGTACTTC. Reference TRBV7-8 and TRBJ2-7 proteins supply the regions before and after the CDR3; the full variable domain is: GAGVSQSPRYKVAKRGQDVALRCDPISGHVSLFWYQQALGQGPEFLTYFQNEAQLDKSGLPSDRFFAERPEGSVSTLKIQRTQQEDSAVYLCASSQGRMDEQYFGPGTRLTVT.